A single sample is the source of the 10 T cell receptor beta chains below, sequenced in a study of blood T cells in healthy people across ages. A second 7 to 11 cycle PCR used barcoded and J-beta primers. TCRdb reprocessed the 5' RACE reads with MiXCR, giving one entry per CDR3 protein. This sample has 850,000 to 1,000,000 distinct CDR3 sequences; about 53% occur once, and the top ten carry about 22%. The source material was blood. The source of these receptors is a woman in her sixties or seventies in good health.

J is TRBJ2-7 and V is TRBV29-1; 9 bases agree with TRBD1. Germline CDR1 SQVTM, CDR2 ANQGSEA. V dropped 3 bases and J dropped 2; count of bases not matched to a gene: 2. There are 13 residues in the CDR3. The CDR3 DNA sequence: TGCAGCGTTGATGGGACAGGGACCTACGAGCAGTACTTC. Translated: CSVDGTGTYEQYF.

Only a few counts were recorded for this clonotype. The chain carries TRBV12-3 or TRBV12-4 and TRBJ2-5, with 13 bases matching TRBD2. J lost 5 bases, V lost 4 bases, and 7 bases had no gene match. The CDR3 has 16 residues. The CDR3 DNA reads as TGTGCCAGCAGTTCAGGACTAGCGGGAGTGGGGGAGACCCAGTACTTC. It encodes CASSSGLAGVGETQYF.

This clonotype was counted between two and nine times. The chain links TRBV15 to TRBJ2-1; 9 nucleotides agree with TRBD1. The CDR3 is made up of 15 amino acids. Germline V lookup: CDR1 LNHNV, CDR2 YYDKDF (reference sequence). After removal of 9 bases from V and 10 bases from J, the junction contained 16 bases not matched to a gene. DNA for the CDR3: TGTGCCACGAATCCGGGACAGGGCGTTTCCGGGGAGCAGTTCTTC. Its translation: CATNPGQGVSGEQFF.

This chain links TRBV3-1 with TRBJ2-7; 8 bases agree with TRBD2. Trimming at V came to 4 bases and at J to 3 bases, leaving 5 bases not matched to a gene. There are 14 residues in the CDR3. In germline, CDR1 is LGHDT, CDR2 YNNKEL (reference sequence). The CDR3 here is CASSPGLAFYEQYF. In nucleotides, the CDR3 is TGTGCCAGCAGCCCCGGACTAGCTTTCTACGAGCAGTACTTC.

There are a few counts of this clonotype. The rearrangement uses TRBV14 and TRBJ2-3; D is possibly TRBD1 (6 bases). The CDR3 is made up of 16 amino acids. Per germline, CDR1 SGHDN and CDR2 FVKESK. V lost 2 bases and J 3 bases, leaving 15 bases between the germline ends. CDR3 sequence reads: CASSQFFGTPTDTQYF. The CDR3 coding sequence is TGTGCCAGCAGCCAATTCTTCGGGACACCTACAGATACGCAGTATTTT. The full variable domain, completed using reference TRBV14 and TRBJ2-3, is EAGVTQFPSHSVIEKGQTVTLRCDPISGHDNLYWYRRVMGKEIKFLLHFVKESKQDESGMPNNRFLAERTGGTYSTLKVQPAELEDSGVYFCASSQFFGTPTDTQYFGPGTRLTVL.

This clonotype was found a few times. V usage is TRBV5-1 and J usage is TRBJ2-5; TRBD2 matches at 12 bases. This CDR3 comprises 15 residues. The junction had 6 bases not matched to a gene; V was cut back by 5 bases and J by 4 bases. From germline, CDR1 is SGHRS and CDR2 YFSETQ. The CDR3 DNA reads TGCGCCAGCAGAGAACTAGCGGGAGGTAGAGAGACCCAGTACTTC. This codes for CASRELAGGRETQYF.

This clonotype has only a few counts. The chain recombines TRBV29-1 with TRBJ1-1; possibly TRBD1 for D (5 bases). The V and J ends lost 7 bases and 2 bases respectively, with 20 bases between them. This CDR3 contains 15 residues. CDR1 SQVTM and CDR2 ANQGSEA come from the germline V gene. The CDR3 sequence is CSALFGGGFNTEAFF. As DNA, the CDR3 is TGCAGCGCCTTATTTGGTGGGGGTTTTAACACTGAAGCTTTCTTT.

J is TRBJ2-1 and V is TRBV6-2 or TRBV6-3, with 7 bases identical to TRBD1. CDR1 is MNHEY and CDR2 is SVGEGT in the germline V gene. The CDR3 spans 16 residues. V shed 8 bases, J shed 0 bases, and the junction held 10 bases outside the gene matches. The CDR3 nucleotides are TGTGCCAGCGGCGACAGGGTTCTCAGCTCCTACAATGAGCAGTTCTTC. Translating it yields CASGDRVLSSYNEQFF.

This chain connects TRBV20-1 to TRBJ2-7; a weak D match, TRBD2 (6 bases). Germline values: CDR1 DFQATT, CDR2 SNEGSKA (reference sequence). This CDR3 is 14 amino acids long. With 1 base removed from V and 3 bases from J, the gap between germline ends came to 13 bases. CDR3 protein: CSARGDGGVYEQYF. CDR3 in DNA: TGCAGTGCTAGAGGGGACGGGGGTGTCTACGAGCAGTACTTC.

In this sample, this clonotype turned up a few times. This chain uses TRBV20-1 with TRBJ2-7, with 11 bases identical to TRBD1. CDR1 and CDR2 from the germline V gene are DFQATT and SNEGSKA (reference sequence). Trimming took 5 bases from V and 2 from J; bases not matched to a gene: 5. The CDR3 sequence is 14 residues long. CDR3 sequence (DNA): TGCAGTGCTTACCAGGGACAGGGGGCCTACGAGCAGTACTTC. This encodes CSAYQGQGAYEQYF.